The table lists the clone carrying this T cell receptor (beta chain) with many counts. No antigen is known for it. Expressed TCRB transcripts got sequenced, as all isolated RNA was reverse transcribed. Data came from immunoSEQ multiplex PCR; TCRdb stores just in-frame clones and leaves some out. The repertoire includes about 320,000 clones, approximately 14% of them detected once, and approximately 6.7% sits in the top ten. The CDR3 has 15 amino acids. The germline V gene has CDR1 SGHKS and CDR2 YYEKEE (reference sequence). The trim removed 1 base at V and 4 bases at J, leaving 4 bases unmatched. This record comes from a study of beta chain features in type 1 diabetes. Study as a whole: Sorted cells from all samples, numbering roughly 100,000,000, were examined.

Study-wide results and caveats: In type 1 diabetes patients, VDJ junctions had fewer insertions; deletions at these junctions were more frequent.

Cell sorting via CD45RO/CCR7/CD25/CD127/CD95/CD27 was performed to obtain CD4+ naive, central memory, regulatory and stem cell-like memory cells. Sequencing used central memory CD4+ T cells from blood. This receptor was identified in a man under 40 in good health. The rearrangement uses TRBV5-5 and TRBJ2-1, with 8 bases lining up with TRBD2. For the CDR3, the DNA is TGTGCCAGCAGCTTGCTAACTAGCGGATACAATGAGCAGTTCTTC. Amino acids: CASSLLTSGYNEQFF.